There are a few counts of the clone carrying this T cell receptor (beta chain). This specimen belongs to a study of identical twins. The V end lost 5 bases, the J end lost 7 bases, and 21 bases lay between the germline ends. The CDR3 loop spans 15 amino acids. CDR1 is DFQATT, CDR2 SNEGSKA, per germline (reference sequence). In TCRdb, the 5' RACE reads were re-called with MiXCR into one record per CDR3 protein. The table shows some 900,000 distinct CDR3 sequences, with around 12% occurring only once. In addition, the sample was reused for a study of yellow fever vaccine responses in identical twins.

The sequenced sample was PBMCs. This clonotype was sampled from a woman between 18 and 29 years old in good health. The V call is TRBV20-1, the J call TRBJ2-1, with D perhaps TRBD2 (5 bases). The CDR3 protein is CSARSAGLTGNEQFF. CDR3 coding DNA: TGCAGTGCTCGTTCGGCGGGTCTTACGGGTAATGAGCAGTTCTTC.